These 5 T cell receptor beta chains were all obtained from the same sample, sequenced in a study of CD8 T cells in Susac syndrome. With random hexamers, roughly 0.5 to 1 ug RNA was reverse transcribed. Using its own MiXCR run on the immunoSEQ multiplex PCR reads, TCRdb lists one record per CDR3 protein. The sample has 70,000 or so distinct CDR3 sequences; approximately 94% are singletons. Sequencing was done on a sample of CD8+ T cells from PBMCs. The receptors were gathered from a human donor with multiple sclerosis.

The chain uses TRBV6-2 or TRBV6-3 and TRBJ2-7; D unresolved. Germline loops: CDR1 MNHEY, CDR2 SVGEGT. The CDR3 loop spans 12 amino acids. With 6 bases removed from V and 5 bases from J, the gap between germline ends came to 11 bases. CDR3 DNA sequence: TGTGCCAGCAGGACCCAACCACACGAGCAGTACTTC. This encodes CASRTQPHEQYF.

The rearrangement links TRBV5-4 to TRBJ2-7; TRBD2 matches 11 bases. Germline assignment: CDR1 SGHNT and CDR2 YYREEE (reference sequence). V dropped 4 bases and J dropped 3; count of bases not matched to a gene: 6. This CDR3 region has 15 residues. The CDR3 coding sequence is TGTGCCAGCAGCGCCGGGACTAGCGGAAACTACGAGCAGTACTTC. Its protein is CASSAGTSGNYEQYF.

The chain recombines TRBV7-9 with TRBJ2-5, with D maybe TRBD1 (5 bases). Germline V CDR1 and CDR2: SEHNR, FQNEAQ (reference sequence). The CDR3 is 16 residues long. With 0 bases removed from V and 1 base from J, the gap between germline ends came to 12 bases. The CDR3 spells CASSLAGVGFQETQYF. The CDR3 nucleotides are TGTGCCAGCAGCTTAGCAGGGGTTGGATTCCAAGAGACCCAGTACTTC.

This sequence joins TRBV5-4 and TRBJ1-3; a possible D gene is TRBD1 (5 bases). Trimming took off 5 bases at V and 4 bases at J, with 10 bases between the two ends. CDR1 and CDR2 from the germline V gene are SGHNT and YYREEE (reference sequence). The CDR3 is 13 amino acids. CDR3 sequence reads: CASSQDKGNTIYF. The CDR3, as DNA: TGTGCCAGCAGTCAGGACAAAGGAAACACCATATATTTT.

The table lists this clonotype with a count of one. The chain links TRBV28 to TRBJ2-3; D remains ambiguous. V was trimmed by 1 base and J by 6 bases, leaving 5 bases between them. The CDR3 is 12 amino acids. Germline assignment: CDR1 MDHEN and CDR2 SYDVKM. The CDR3 here is CASSLSFDTQYF. In nucleotides, the CDR3 is TGTGCCAGCAGTTTATCGTTTGATACGCAGTATTTT.